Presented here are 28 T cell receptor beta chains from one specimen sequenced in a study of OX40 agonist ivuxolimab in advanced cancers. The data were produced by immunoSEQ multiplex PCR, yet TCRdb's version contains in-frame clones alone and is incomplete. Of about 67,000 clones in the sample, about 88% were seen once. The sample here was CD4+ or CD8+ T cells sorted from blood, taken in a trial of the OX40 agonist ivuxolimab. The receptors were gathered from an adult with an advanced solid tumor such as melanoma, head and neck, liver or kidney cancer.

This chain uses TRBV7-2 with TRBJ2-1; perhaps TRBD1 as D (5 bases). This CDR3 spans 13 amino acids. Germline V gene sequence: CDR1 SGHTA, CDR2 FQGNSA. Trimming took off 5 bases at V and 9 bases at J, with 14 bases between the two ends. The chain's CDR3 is CASSPQGRGEQFF. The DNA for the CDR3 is TGTGCCAGCAGCCCGCAGGGTCGCGGTGAGCAGTTCTTC.

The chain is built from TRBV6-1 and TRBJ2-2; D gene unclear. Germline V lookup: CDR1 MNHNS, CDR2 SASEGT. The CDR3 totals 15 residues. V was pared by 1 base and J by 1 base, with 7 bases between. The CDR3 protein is CASSEGWGNTGELFF. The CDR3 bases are TGTGCCAGCAGTGAAGGATGGGGGAACACCGGGGAGCTGTTTTTT.

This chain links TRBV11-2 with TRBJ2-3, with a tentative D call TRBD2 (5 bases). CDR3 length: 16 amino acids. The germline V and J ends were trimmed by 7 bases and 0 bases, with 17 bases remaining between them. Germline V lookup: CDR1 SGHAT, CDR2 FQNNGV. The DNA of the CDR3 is TGTGCCAGCACACCCGCCGGGATAATTAGCACAGATACGCAGTATTTT. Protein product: CASTPAGIISTDTQYF. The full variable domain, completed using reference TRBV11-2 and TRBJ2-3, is EAGVAQSPRYKIIEKRQSVAFWCNPISGHATLYWYQQILGQGPKLLIQFQNNGVVDDSQLPKDRFSAERLKGVDSTLKIQPAKLEDSAVYLCASTPAGIISTDTQYFGPGTRLTVL.

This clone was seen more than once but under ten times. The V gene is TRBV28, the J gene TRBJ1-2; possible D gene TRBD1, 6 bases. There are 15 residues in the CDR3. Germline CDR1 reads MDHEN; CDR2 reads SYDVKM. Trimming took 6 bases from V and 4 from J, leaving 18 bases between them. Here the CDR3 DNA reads TGTGCCAGCAGCCTTGGTGGAGGAGGGGGCTATGGCTACACCTTC. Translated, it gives CASSLGGGGGYGYTF.

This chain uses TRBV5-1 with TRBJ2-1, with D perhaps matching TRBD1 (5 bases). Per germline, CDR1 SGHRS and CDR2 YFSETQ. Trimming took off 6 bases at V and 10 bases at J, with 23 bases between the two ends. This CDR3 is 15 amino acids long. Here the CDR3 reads CASNVGRSIQGEQFF. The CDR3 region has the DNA TGCGCCAGCAATGTCGGCAGGAGCATTCAGGGAGAGCAGTTCTTC.

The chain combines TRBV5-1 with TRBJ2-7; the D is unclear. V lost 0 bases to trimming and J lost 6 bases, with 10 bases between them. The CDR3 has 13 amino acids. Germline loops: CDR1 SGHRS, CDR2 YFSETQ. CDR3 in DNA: TGCGCCAGCAGCTTGGTGGGTGAAGGCGAGCAGTACTTC. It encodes CASSLVGEGEQYF.

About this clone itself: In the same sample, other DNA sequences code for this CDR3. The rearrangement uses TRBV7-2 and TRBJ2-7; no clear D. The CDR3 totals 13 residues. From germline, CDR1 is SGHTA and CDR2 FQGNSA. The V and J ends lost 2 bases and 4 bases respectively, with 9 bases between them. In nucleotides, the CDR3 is TGTGCCAGCAGCTTATTGGGCAATTACGAGCAGTACTTC. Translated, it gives CASSLLGNYEQYF.

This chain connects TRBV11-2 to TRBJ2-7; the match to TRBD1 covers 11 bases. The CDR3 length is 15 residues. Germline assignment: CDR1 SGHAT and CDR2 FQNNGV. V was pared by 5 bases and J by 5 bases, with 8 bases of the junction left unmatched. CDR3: CASSPRTGGKNEQYF. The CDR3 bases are TGTGCCAGCAGCCCCCGGACAGGGGGCAAGAACGAGCAGTACTTC.

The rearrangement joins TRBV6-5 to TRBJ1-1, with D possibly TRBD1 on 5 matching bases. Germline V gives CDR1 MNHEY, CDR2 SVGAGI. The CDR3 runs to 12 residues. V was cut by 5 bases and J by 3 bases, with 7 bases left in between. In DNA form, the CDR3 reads TGTGCCAGCAGTGGGGGGTACACTGAAGCTTTCTTT. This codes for CASSGGYTEAFF.

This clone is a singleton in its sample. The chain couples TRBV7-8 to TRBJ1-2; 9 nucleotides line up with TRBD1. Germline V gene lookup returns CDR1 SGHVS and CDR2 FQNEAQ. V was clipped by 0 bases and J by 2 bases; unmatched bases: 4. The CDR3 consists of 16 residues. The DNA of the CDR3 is TGTGCCAGCAGCTTAGCGCCGGACAGGGGAAACTATGGCTACACCTTC. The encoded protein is CASSLAPDRGNYGYTF.

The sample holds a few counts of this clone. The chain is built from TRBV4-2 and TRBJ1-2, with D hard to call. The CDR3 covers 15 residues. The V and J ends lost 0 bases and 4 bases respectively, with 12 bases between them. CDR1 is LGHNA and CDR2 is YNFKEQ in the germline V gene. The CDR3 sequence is CASSQDGPDLYGYTF. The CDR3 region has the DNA TGTGCCAGCAGCCAAGACGGGCCCGACCTCTATGGCTACACCTTC.

CDR3 nucleotides: TGCGCCAGCAGCTTGGAGGGCGGGAGGTCTACCTACGAGCAGTACTTC. It encodes CASSLEGGRSTYEQYF. The rearrangement joins TRBV5-1 to TRBJ2-7; 8 nucleotides line up with TRBD2. The CDR3 is 16 residues long. CDR1 and CDR2 from the germline V gene are SGHRS and YFSETQ. V was pared by 0 bases and J by 2 bases, with 7 bases of the junction left unmatched.

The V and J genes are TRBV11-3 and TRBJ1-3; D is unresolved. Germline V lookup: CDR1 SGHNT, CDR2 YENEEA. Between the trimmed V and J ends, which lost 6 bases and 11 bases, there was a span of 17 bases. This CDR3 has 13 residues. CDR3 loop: CASSSSPLFAIYF. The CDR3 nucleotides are TGTGCCAGCAGTAGTTCTCCACTCTTCGCCATATATTTT.

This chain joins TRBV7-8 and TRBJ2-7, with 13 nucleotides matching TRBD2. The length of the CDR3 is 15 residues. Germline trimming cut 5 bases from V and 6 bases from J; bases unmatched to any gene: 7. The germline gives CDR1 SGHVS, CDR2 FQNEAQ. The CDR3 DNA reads TGTGCCAGCAGCCGAGGACTAGCGGGGGTCCTCGAGCAGTACTTC. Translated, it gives CASSRGLAGVLEQYF.

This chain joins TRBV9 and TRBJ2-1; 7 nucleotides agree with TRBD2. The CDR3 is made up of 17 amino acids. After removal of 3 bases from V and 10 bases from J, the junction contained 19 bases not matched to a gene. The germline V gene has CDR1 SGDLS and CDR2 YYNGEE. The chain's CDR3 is CASSGPQGGSLLYEQFF. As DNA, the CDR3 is TGTGCCAGCAGCGGTCCCCAGGGCGGGAGTCTCCTATACGAGCAGTTCTTC.

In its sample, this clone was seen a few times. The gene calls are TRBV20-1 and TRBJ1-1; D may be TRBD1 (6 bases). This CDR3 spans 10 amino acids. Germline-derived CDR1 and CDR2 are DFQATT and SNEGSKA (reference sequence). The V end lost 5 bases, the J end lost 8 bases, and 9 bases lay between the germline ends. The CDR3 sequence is CSAQDREAFF. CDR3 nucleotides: TGCAGTGCTCAAGACAGGGAAGCTTTCTTT.

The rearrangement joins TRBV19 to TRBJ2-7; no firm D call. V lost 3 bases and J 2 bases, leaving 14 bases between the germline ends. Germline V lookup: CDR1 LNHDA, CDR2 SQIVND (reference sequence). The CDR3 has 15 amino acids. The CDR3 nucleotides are TGTGCCAGTAGTATCGACGACACTGGGACCTACGAGCAGTACTTC. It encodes CASSIDDTGTYEQYF.

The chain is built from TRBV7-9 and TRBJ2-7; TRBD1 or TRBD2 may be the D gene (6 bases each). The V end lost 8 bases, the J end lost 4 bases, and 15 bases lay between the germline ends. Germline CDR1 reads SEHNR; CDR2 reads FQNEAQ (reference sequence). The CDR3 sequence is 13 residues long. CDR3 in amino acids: CASDSPGAYEQYF. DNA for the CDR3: TGTGCCAGCGACTCACCGGGGGCATACGAGCAGTACTTC.

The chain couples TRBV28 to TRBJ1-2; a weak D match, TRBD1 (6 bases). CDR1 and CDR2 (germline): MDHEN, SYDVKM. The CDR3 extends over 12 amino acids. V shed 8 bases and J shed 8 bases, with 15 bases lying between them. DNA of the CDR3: TGTGCCAGCGAGGGGGGGCGAGGAGGCTACACCTTC. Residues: CASEGGRGGYTF.

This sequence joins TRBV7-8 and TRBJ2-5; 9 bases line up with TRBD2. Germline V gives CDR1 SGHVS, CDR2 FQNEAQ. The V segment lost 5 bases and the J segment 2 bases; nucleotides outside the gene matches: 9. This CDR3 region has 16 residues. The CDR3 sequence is CASSAPGLAYQETQYF. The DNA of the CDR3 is TGTGCCAGCAGCGCTCCGGGACTAGCATATCAAGAGACCCAGTACTTC.

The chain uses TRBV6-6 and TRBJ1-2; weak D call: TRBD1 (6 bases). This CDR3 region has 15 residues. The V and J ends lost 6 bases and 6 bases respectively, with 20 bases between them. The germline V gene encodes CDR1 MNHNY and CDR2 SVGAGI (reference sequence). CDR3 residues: CASRGGPGGRDGYTF. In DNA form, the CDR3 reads TGTGCCAGCAGGGGGGGGCCGGGGGGTAGGGATGGCTACACCTTC.

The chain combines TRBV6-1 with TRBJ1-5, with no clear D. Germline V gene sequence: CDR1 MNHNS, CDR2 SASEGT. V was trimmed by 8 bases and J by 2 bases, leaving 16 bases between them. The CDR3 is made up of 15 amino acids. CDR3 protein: CASREWGSGNQPQHF. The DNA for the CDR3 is TGTGCCAGCCGGGAGTGGGGAAGTGGCAATCAGCCCCAGCATTTT.

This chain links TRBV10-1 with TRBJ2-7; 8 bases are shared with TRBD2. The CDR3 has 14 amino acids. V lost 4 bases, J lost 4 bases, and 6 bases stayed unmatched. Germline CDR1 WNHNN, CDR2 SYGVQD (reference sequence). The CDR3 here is CASSARSGSYEQYF. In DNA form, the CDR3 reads TGCGCCAGCAGTGCTAGGAGCGGGAGTTACGAGCAGTACTTC.

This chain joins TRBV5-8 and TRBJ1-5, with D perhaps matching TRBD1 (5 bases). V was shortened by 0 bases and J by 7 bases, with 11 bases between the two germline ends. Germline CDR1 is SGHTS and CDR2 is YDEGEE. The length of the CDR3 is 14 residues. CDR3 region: CASSLESGRQPQHF. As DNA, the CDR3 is TGTGCCAGCAGCTTGGAGTCAGGGAGGCAGCCCCAGCATTTT.

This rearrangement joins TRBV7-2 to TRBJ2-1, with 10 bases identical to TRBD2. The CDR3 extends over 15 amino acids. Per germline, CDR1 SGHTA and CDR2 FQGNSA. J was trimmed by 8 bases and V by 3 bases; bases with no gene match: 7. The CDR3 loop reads CASSFVRAGGDEQFF. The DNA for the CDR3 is TGTGCCAGCAGCTTTGTTAGAGCGGGAGGGGATGAGCAGTTCTTC.

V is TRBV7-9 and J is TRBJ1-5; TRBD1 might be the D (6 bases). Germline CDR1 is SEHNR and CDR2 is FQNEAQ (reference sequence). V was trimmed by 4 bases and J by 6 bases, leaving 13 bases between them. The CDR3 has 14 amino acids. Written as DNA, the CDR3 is TGTGCCAGCAGCTGGGGGGGGGCTGGTCAGCCCCAGCATTTT. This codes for CASSWGGAGQPQHF.

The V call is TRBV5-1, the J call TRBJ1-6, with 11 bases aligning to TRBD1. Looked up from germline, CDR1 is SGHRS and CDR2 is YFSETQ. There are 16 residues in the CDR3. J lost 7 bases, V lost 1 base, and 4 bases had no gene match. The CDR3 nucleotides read TGCGCCAGCAGCTTGACTCGGGACAGGGGGAATTCACCCCTCCACTTT. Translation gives CASSLTRDRGNSPLHF.

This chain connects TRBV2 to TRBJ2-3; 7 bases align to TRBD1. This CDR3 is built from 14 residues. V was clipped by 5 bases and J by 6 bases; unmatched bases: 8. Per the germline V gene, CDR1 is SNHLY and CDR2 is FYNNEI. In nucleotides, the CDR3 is TGTGCCAGCAGTCGACAGGGTAGTGAGGATACGCAGTATTTT. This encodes CASSRQGSEDTQYF.